Listed here are 32 T cell receptor beta chains from one sample, sequenced in a study of cytomegalovirus exposure and HLA in healthy donors. Primers included in the PCR were 60 Vbeta and 13 Jbeta primers. The method was immunoSEQ multiplex PCR; TCRdb's version includes in-frame clones alone and lacks a portion of them. Of some 120,000 clones in the sample, around 80% were seen once. Sequenced sample: PBMCs. The receptors were gathered from a woman aged 45-65 years in good health and CMV-seropositive.

This rearrangement joins TRBV12-5 to TRBJ2-3; 15 nucleotides line up with TRBD2. V shed 4 bases, J shed 2 bases, and the junction held 7 bases outside the gene matches. Germline V gene lookup returns CDR1 LGHNT and CDR2 FRNRAP. The CDR3 extends over 18 amino acids. The CDR3 loop is CASGWGTSGRPDTDTQYF. CDR3 in DNA: TGTGCTAGTGGTTGGGGGACTAGCGGGAGGCCTGACACAGATACGCAGTATTTT. Using reference TRBV12-5 and TRBJ2-3 for the parts outside the CDR3, the full variable domain is DARVTQTPRHKVTEMGQEVTMRCQPILGHNTVFWYRQTMMQGLELLAYFRNRAPLDDSGMPKDRFSAEMPDATLATLKIQPSEPRDSAVYFCASGWGTSGRPDTDTQYFGPGTRLTVL.

The chain uses TRBV29-1 and TRBJ2-7; TRBD2 matches at 12 bases. CDR1 is SQVTM and CDR2 is ANQGSEA in the germline V gene. V shed 7 bases and J 5 bases; nucleotides not matched to a gene: 6. The CDR3 totals 13 residues. In DNA form, the CDR3 reads TGCAGCGCCGGGACTAGCGGGTCCCACGAGCAGTACTTC. This sequence encodes CSAGTSGSHEQYF.

This rearrangement joins TRBV2 to TRBJ2-7, with TRBD2 identical over 8 bases. V lost 6 bases, J lost 4 bases, and 5 bases stayed unmatched. The CDR3 sequence is 13 residues long. The germline V gene has CDR1 SNHLY and CDR2 FYNNEI. The CDR3, as DNA: TGTGCCAGCAGCCGCGGGGGGCGGTACGAGCAGTACTTC. This sequence encodes CASSRGGRYEQYF.

CDR3 coding DNA: TGTGCCAGCAGGCAACAAGTCCAAGAGACCCAGTACTTC. Protein: CASRQQVQETQYF. This chain uses TRBV5-4 with TRBJ2-5; D unresolved. The CDR3 length is 13 residues. The ends were cut back, 5 bases at V and 1 base at J, with 9 bases in the middle. The V gene's germline CDR1 is SGHNT and CDR2 YYREEE (reference sequence).

This clone occurred a few times. The gene calls are TRBV29-1 and TRBJ1-5, with TRBD1 as a possible D gene (5 bases). The V gene's germline CDR1 is SQVTM and CDR2 ANQGSEA. The V end lost 4 bases, the J end lost 0 bases, and 10 bases lay between the germline ends. The CDR3 sequence is 14 residues long. This CDR3 reads CSVATGGSNQPQHF. In DNA, the CDR3 is TGCAGCGTTGCGACGGGGGGTAGCAATCAGCCCCAGCATTTT.

The gene calls are TRBV7-9 and TRBJ2-3; D not resolved. Between the trimmed V and J ends, which lost 5 bases and 5 bases, there was a span of 20 bases. Germline V gives CDR1 SEHNR, CDR2 FQNEAQ (reference sequence). This CDR3 is 16 amino acids long. The CDR3, as DNA: TGTGCCAGCAGCGCGCCGCCCGTCGCGTCAAGAGATACGCAGTATTTT. Protein sequence: CASSAPPVASRDTQYF.

The chain joins TRBV4-3 to TRBJ1-2; possible D gene TRBD1, 5 bases. The CDR3 has 15 residues. V lost 1 base to trimming and J lost 2 bases, with 11 bases between them. Germline CDR1 is LGHNA and CDR2 is YSLEER. The CDR3 coding sequence is TGCGCCAGCAGCCAAGGGACAAGTACCAACTATGGCTACACCTTC. This gives the protein CASSQGTSTNYGYTF.

This clone appeared a few times. The V gene is TRBV27, the J gene TRBJ1-5, with D possibly matching TRBD1 (6 bases). Germline CDR1 reads MNHEY; CDR2 reads SMNVEV (reference sequence). Trimming removed 3 bases from V and 7 bases from J, with 22 bases in between. This CDR3 comprises 17 residues. The CDR3 is CASSFLLKTGRVQPQHF. The DNA for the CDR3 is TGTGCCAGCAGTTTCCTGCTCAAAACAGGGCGGGTGCAGCCCCAGCATTTT.

In DNA form, the CDR3 reads TGTGCCAGCAGCCGGGGCGGGAGCTCCTACAATGAGCAGTTCTTC. It encodes CASSRGGSSYNEQFF. This chain connects TRBV4-2 to TRBJ2-1, with 7 bases matching TRBD2. This CDR3 is 15 amino acids long. Germline-derived CDR1 and CDR2 are LGHNA and YNFKEQ. V trimming: 4 bases; J trimming: 0 bases; junction bases outside the gene matches: 3.

There are a few counts of this clone. V gene TRBV4-3 combines with J gene TRBJ1-2; maybe TRBD1 (5 bases). Germline lookup yields CDR1 LGHNA and CDR2 YSLEER. V was cut by 0 bases and J by 7 bases, with 12 bases left in between. This CDR3 is built from 14 residues. The CDR3 protein is CASSQELGEGGYTF. The CDR3 DNA reads TGCGCCAGCAGCCAAGAACTGGGGGAGGGTGGCTACACCTTC.

This clone was seen once. This chain links TRBV6-6 with TRBJ1-2; no definite D call. The germline gives CDR1 MNHNY, CDR2 SVGAGI (reference sequence). V lost 6 bases and J lost 3, with 14 bases in between. The CDR3 runs 14 residues. DNA for the CDR3: TGTGCCAGCAGCCAGACTCTAGCAGACTATGGCTACACCTTC. Amino acid sequence: CASSQTLADYGYTF.

J is TRBJ1-2 and V is TRBV18; D unresolved. The V gene lost 7 bases and the J gene lost 0 bases, with 9 bases spanning the gap. Germline V gene lookup returns CDR1 KGHSH and CDR2 LQKENI. This CDR3 contains 13 residues. The CDR3 nucleotides read TGTGCCAGCTTAGTCTCCGCTAACTATGGCTACACCTTC. This translates into CASLVSANYGYTF.

In DNA form, the CDR3 reads TGCGCCAGCAGCGCCGGGACAGGGGGCTATAATTCACCCCTCCACTTT. It codes for CASSAGTGGYNSPLHF. The chain couples TRBV5-1 to TRBJ1-6; 11 positions match TRBD1. CDR1 and CDR2 from the germline V gene are SGHRS and YFSETQ. V dropped 4 bases and J dropped 3; count of bases not matched to a gene: 3. The CDR3 contains 16 residues.

The chain uses TRBV5-5 and TRBJ2-1, with TRBD2 matching 13 bases. This CDR3 contains 19 residues. Germline values: CDR1 SGHKS, CDR2 YYEKEE (reference sequence). Unmatched junction bases numbered 17, after V lost 4 bases and J lost 7 bases. Here the CDR3 DNA reads TGTGCCAGCAGCCAGAAAGGGACTGCGGGACTAGCGGGATGGAATGAGCAGTTCTTC. Translated: CASSQKGTAGLAGWNEQFF.

V usage is TRBV25-1 and J usage is TRBJ2-6, with TRBD1 as a possible D gene (6 bases). Germline V lookup: CDR1 MGHDK, CDR2 SYGVNS. The CDR3 length is 15 residues. Trimming took 3 bases from V and 2 from J, leaving 8 bases between them. The CDR3 is CASSDPGAGANVLTF. DNA of the CDR3: TGTGCCAGCAGTGACCCAGGGGCTGGGGCCAACGTCCTGACTTTC. The full variable domain, rest sourced from reference TRBV25-1 and TRBJ2-6, is EADIYQTPRYLVIGTGKKITLECSQTMGHDKMYWYQQDPGMELHLIHYSYGVNSTEKGDLSSESTVSRIRTEHFPLTLESARPSHTSQYLCASSDPGAGANVLTFGAGSRLTVL.

This clone has a handful of counts. The chain uses TRBV2 and TRBJ1-2; weak D call: TRBD1 (5 bases). Germline V gene sequence: CDR1 SNHLY, CDR2 FYNNEI. The ends were cut back, 8 bases at V and 7 bases at J, with 14 bases in the middle. The CDR3 totals 12 residues. The CDR3 region has the DNA TGTGCCAGCGGGAGGGGTACAGGTGGCTACACCTTC. Translated, it gives CASGRGTGGYTF. The full variable domain, completed using reference TRBV2 and TRBJ1-2, is EPEVTQTPSHQVTQMGQEVILRCVPISNHLYFYWYRQILGQKVEFLVSFYNNEISEKSEIFDDQFSVERPDGSNFTLKIRSTKLEDSAMYFCASGRGTGGYTFGSGTRLTVV.

The chain has TRBV5-4 and TRBJ2-5; TRBD2 matches at 12 bases. Unmatched junction bases numbered 4, after V lost 2 bases and J lost 5 bases. Germline CDR1 is SGHNT and CDR2 is YYREEE (reference sequence). This CDR3 has 15 amino acids. CDR3 nucleotide sequence: TGTGCCAGCAGCTTTGGACTAGCGGGGTCCGAGACCCAGTACTTC. Translating it yields CASSFGLAGSETQYF.

V usage is TRBV7-3 and J usage is TRBJ2-3, with a weak D call TRBD2 (5 bases). The CDR3 spans 15 residues. Germline-derived CDR1 and CDR2 are SGHTA and FQGTGA. The V gene lost 5 bases and the J gene lost 2 bases, with 14 bases spanning the gap. The CDR3 nucleotides read TGTGCCAGCAGCCCCACCCTAGCAGCCACAGATACGCAGTATTTT. This encodes CASSPTLAATDTQYF.

V is TRBV30 and J is TRBJ2-7; D is perhaps TRBD1 (6 bases). The CDR3 extends over 14 amino acids. V was clipped by 2 bases and J by 2 bases, with 13 bases between them. Germline lookup yields CDR1 GTSNPN and CDR2 SVGIG (reference sequence). The CDR3, as DNA: TGTGCCTGGAGTACAGGGCGAGGGACCTACGAGCAGTACTTC. This sequence encodes CAWSTGRGTYEQYF.

This clone has a handful of counts. The V gene is TRBV6-1, the J gene TRBJ2-7, with a weak D call TRBD2 (6 bases). CDR3 length: 13 residues. Germline assignment: CDR1 MNHNS and CDR2 SASEGT. V lost 5 bases to trimming and J lost 4 bases, with 12 bases between them. In nucleotides, the CDR3 is TGTGCCAGCAGTTCCGGGAGAAAGTACGAGCAGTACTTC. Amino acid sequence: CASSSGRKYEQYF.

CDR3 amino acids: CASGLVAGRQFF. The CDR3 DNA reads TGTGCCAGCGGTCTAGTGGCGGGGAGGCAGTTCTTC. The chain couples TRBV7-9 to TRBJ2-1; D might be TRBD2 (6 bases). CDR1 is SEHNR and CDR2 is FQNEAQ in the germline V gene (reference sequence). Trimming pared 8 bases from V and 12 bases from J, leaving 17 bases between. This CDR3 has 12 amino acids.

This CDR3 reads CASSSYVRVDSYNEQFF. The DNA for the CDR3 is TGTGCCAGCAGCTCCTACGTTCGGGTCGACTCCTACAATGAGCAGTTCTTC. The rearrangement links TRBV7-6 to TRBJ2-1; no reliable D call. The germline gives CDR1 SGHVS, CDR2 FNYEAQ. Trimming stripped 4 bases from V and 0 bases from J, with 16 bases between. The length of the CDR3 is 17 residues. Supplemented by reference TRBV7-6 and TRBJ2-1, the full variable domain reads GAGVSQSPRYKVTKRGQDVALRCDPISGHVSLYWYRQALGQGPEFLTYFNYEAQQDKSGLPNDRFSAERPEGSISTLTIQRTEQRDSAMYRCASSSYVRVDSYNEQFFGPGTRLTVL.

This chain uses TRBV4-1 with TRBJ1-2; no clear D gene. The V end lost 0 bases, the J end lost 0 bases, and 8 bases lay between the germline ends. This CDR3 is 15 amino acids long. CDR1 MGHRA and CDR2 YSYEKL come from the germline V gene. Here the CDR3 reads CASSQESATNYGYTF. The DNA of the CDR3 is TGCGCCAGCAGCCAAGAATCAGCGACTAACTATGGCTACACCTTC.

This chain joins TRBV7-9 and TRBJ2-1; D perhaps matches TRBD2 (5 bases). Trimming cost V 5 bases and J 3 bases, with 11 bases left between them. Per germline, CDR1 SEHNR and CDR2 FQNEAQ (reference sequence). The CDR3 loop spans 14 amino acids. CDR3 DNA sequence: TGTGCCAGCAGCCCCGACGGGGTCTACAATGAGCAGTTCTTC. This gives the protein CASSPDGVYNEQFF.

The chain has TRBV19 and TRBJ1-2; the match to TRBD1 covers 7 bases. Germline V gene lookup returns CDR1 LNHDA and CDR2 SQIVND (reference sequence). Trimming at V came to 3 bases and at J to 7 bases, leaving 8 bases not matched to a gene. This CDR3 contains 14 residues. Here the CDR3 reads CASSIRDRVGGYTF. The DNA for the CDR3 is TGTGCCAGTAGTATCCGAGACAGGGTTGGTGGCTACACCTTC.

The chain couples TRBV4-3 to TRBJ2-7, with D possibly being TRBD1 (5 bases). Looked up from germline, CDR1 is LGHNA and CDR2 is YSLEER. Trimming stripped 0 bases from V and 1 base from J, with 13 bases between. This CDR3 contains 16 residues. This chain's CDR3 is CASSQEWAGWSYEQYF. DNA of the CDR3: TGCGCCAGCAGCCAAGAGTGGGCAGGGTGGTCCTACGAGCAGTACTTC.

The chain joins TRBV7-2 to TRBJ1-5, with 7 bases that match TRBD1. The V gene's germline CDR1 is SGHTA and CDR2 FQGNSA. V shed 2 bases and J 3 bases; nucleotides not matched to a gene: 7. The CDR3 consists of 16 residues. The CDR3 DNA is TGTGCCAGCAGCTTAACAGGGGTGGGATACAATCAGCCCCAGCATTTT. As protein: CASSLTGVGYNQPQHF. Drawing the rest from reference TRBV7-2 and TRBJ1-5, the complete variable domain is GAGVSQSPSNKVTEKGKDVELRCDPISGHTALYWYRQSLGQGLEFLIYFQGNSAPDKSGLPSDRFSAERTGGSVSTLTIQRTQQEDSAVYLCASSLTGVGYNQPQHFGDGTRLSIL.

The J gene is TRBJ2-3, the V gene TRBV5-1; TRBD1 matches 10 bases. The CDR3 sequence is 15 residues long. CDR1 is SGHRS, CDR2 YFSETQ, per germline. V shed 2 bases, J shed 4 bases, and the junction held 4 bases outside the gene matches. CDR3 sequence reads: CASSFSGQGSDTQYF. The CDR3 nucleotides are TGCGCCAGCAGCTTCTCGGGACAGGGGTCAGATACGCAGTATTTT.

This clone has just a few counts. CDR3 amino acids: CASSQEGGVWTEAFF. CDR3 sequence (DNA): TGTGCCAGCAGCCAAGAAGGGGGGGTTTGGACTGAAGCTTTCTTT. The chain employs TRBV14 and TRBJ1-1; TRBD1 is a possible D gene (6 bases). Per germline, CDR1 SGHDN and CDR2 FVKESK. V was clipped by 0 bases and J by 5 bases, with 13 bases between them. The CDR3 extends over 15 amino acids. Looking up the rest from reference TRBV14 and TRBJ1-1 gives the full variable domain: EAGVTQFPSHSVIEKGQTVTLRCDPISGHDNLYWYRRVMGKEIKFLLHFVKESKQDESGMPNNRFLAERTGGTYSTLKVQPAELEDSGVYFCASSQEGGVWTEAFFGQGTRLTVV.

This clone has just a few counts. The V and J genes are TRBV5-6 and TRBJ1-4, with D uncertain. Germline CDR1 reads SGHDT; CDR2 reads YYEEEE. V was trimmed by 4 bases and J by 5 bases, leaving 15 bases between them. CDR3 length: 15 amino acids. CDR3 sequence reads: CASSRLQVRNEKLFF. CDR3 nucleotides: TGTGCCAGCAGCAGATTGCAGGTTAGAAATGAAAAACTGTTTTTT.

In its sample, this clone was seen once. The chain recombines TRBV5-6 with TRBJ2-7; 7 nucleotides agree with TRBD1. This CDR3 spans 14 amino acids. Germline values: CDR1 SGHDT, CDR2 YYEEEE. The V and J ends lost 4 bases and 3 bases, in that order; junction bases with no gene match: 7. The CDR3 DNA sequence: TGTGCCAGCAGCCGACAACAGGGGTACTACGAGCAGTACTTC. As protein: CASSRQQGYYEQYF.

The rearrangement joins TRBV29-1 to TRBJ2-1; D not resolved. This CDR3 is built from 11 residues. V lost 3 bases and J 8 bases, leaving 8 bases between the germline ends. Germline assignment: CDR1 SQVTM and CDR2 ANQGSEA. CDR3 nucleotide sequence: TGCAGCGTTGACAGGTTGGATGAGCAGTTCTTC. It codes for CSVDRLDEQFF.